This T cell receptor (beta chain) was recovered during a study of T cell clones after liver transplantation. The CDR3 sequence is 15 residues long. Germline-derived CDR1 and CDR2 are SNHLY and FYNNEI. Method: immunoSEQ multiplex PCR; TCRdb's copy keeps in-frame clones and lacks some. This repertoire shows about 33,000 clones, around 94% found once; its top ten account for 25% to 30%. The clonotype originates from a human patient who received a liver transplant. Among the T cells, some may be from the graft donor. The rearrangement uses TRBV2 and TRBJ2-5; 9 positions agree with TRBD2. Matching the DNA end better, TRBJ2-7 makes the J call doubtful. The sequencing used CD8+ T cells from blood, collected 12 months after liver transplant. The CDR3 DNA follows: TGTGCCAGCAGAGAAACGGGACTAGCTGGCTACGAGCAGTACTTC. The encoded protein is CASRETGLAGYEQYF.